This T cell receptor (beta chain) came from a study of blood T cell repertoires in COVID-19. Whole-study context: The samples span acute and convalescent COVID-19 from the United States, Italy and Spain.

The study assigned cohorts using participant-reported clinical history. Donors in Cohort 3 who had recovered were those with two negative PCRs, healthcare professional clearance, or resolution of their symptoms. V gave up 3 bases and J gave up 1 base; unmatched junction bases: 6. Per germline, CDR1 SGHAT and CDR2 FQNNGV. The CDR3 covers 17 residues. Assay used: immunoSEQ multiplex PCR; TCRdb lists only in-frame clones, some missing. The sample lists 350,000 to 450,000 clones, over 85% seen once, with 1.7% in the top ten. The TCR was taken from a woman under 40 who had recovered from COVID-19. V is TRBV11-2 and J is TRBJ1-4; 9 nucleotides match TRBD1. Material for sequencing was PBMCs or T cells enriched from blood (not recorded which). The CDR3, as DNA: TGTGCCAGCAGCTTCGGGGGACAGGGTGGAACTAATGAAAAACTGTTTTTT. Translated: CASSFGGQGGTNEKLFF.